This T cell receptor (beta chain) was sequenced for a study of blood T cell repertoires in COVID-19. For the study at large: Material from acute and convalescent COVID-19 was sourced from the United States, Italy and Spain. T cells, B-cell-depleted T cells, or PBMCs provided the cDNA or gDNA that served as material.

This clone was observed a single time. V was trimmed by 6 bases and J by 4 bases, leaving 9 bases between them. The CDR3 has 12 amino acids. Germline values: CDR1 SNHLY, CDR2 FYNNEI. In the authors' workflow: Scientists estimated how many nucleated cells there were by amplifying reference gene primers. Produced via immunoSEQ multiplex PCR; TCRdb's table is partial and in-frame only. The DNA gave D and trimming, while V, J and clone size come from that table. The sample holds 250,000 to 300,000 clones, approximately 81% seen once. This chain joins TRBV2 and TRBJ1-2; TRBD1 might be the D (6 bases). The sample taken for sequencing was peripheral blood. This TCR derives from a woman aged 60-75 years with active or convalescent COVID-19. The CDR3 sequence is CASRQGSYGYTF. In DNA, the CDR3 is TGTGCCAGCAGACAGGGAAGCTATGGCTACACCTTC.